A single sample is the source of the 10 T cell receptor beta chains below, sequenced in a study. Treg sorting used a CD4+CD25+CD127-/low gate. A single record per CDR3 protein comes from TCRdb applying MiXCR to the 5' RACE reads. Among roughly 42,000 distinct CDR3 sequences listed, less than 25% were seen once. Sequencing was performed on Tregs sorted from blood. These receptor sequences come from a female donor with breast cancer.

This clonotype was seen a handful of times. The chain employs TRBV7-2 and TRBJ2-5; 7 nucleotides match TRBD2. V lost 7 bases to trimming and J lost 4 bases; unmatched junction nucleotides: 15. Germline V gene lookup returns CDR1 SGHTA and CDR2 FQGNSA. The CDR3 has 16 residues. The CDR3 DNA reads TGTGCCAGCACCCCCACCCCGGTCACGGGGGGAGAGACCCAGTACTTC. Translating gives CASTPTPVTGGETQYF. The whole variable domain, filled in from reference TRBV7-2 and TRBJ2-5, reads GAGVSQSPSNKVTEKGKDVELRCDPISGHTALYWYRQSLGQGLEFLIYFQGNSAPDKSGLPSDRFSAERTGGSVSTLTIQRTQQEDSAVYLCASTPTPVTGGETQYFGPGTRLLVL.

The rearrangement joins TRBV28 to TRBJ2-1; perhaps TRBD2 as D (6 bases). Germline values: CDR1 MDHEN, CDR2 SYDVKM. The CDR3 consists of 14 residues. Trimming shortened V by 4 bases and J by 7 bases, and 14 bases separated the two germline ends. This chain's CDR3 is CASSSGDTANEQFF. In nucleotides, the CDR3 is TGTGCCAGCAGTTCGGGGGATACCGCGAATGAGCAGTTCTTC.

Many counts were recorded for this clonotype. The chain carries TRBV9 and TRBJ2-3; no definite D call. The CDR3 is 15 residues long. Trimming pared 1 base from V and 1 base from J, leaving 10 bases between. The V gene's germline CDR1 is SGDLS and CDR2 YYNGEE. This chain's CDR3 is CASSVYERRTDTQYF. CDR3 sequence (DNA): TGTGCCAGCAGCGTATATGAGAGACGCACAGATACGCAGTATTTT.

In the case of this clonotype: One end of the junction fails to match germline, which may point to a read error. The chain has TRBV15 and TRBJ1-4, with D uncertain. CDR3 length: 15 amino acids. Germline CDR1 LNHNV, CDR2 YYDKDF (reference sequence). CDR3 amino acids: CVTSLSGSPGEKLFF. As DNA, the CDR3 is TGTGTCACCAGCCTTTCGGGATCCCCGGGGGAAAAACTGTTTTTT.

This clonotype has a count of ten or more. The chain joins TRBV20-1 to TRBJ2-7; TRBD2 matches 13 bases. The CDR3 extends over 17 amino acids. Germline values: CDR1 DFQATT, CDR2 SNEGSKA (reference sequence). V lost 3 bases and J lost 0; bases outside the gene matches: 8. The CDR3 loop is CSASSVLAGGSSYEQYF. In DNA form, the CDR3 reads TGCAGTGCTAGTTCGGTACTAGCGGGGGGGAGCTCCTACGAGCAGTACTTC.

The V call is TRBV7-2, the J call TRBJ1-1, with a possible D match to TRBD1 (6 bases). The CDR3 is 12 amino acids. The V gene's germline CDR1 is SGHTA and CDR2 FQGNSA. Trimming left V 3 bases short and J 8 bases short, with 10 bases between. In DNA form, the CDR3 reads TGTGCCAGCAGCTTTTGGGGGGGCGAAGCTTTCTTT. Translating it yields CASSFWGGEAFF.

The chain employs TRBV4-1 and TRBJ2-1, with TRBD2 identical over 8 bases. Germline V lookup: CDR1 MGHRA, CDR2 YSYEKL. This CDR3 has 19 amino acids. With V trimmed by 5 bases and J by 1 base, 16 bases remained unmatched. The CDR3 protein is CASSWAVGLSGSSYNEQFF. CDR3 DNA: TGCGCCAGCAGCTGGGCAGTTGGGTTGAGCGGGAGTTCCTACAATGAGCAGTTCTTC.

This clonotype was found many times. CDR3 in amino acids: CSVVGSATDTQYF. The CDR3 DNA is TGCAGCGTTGTTGGCAGTGCCACAGATACGCAGTATTTT. The chain recombines TRBV29-1 with TRBJ2-3; no clear D gene. The V end lost 4 bases, the J end lost 2 bases, and 10 bases lay between the germline ends. The CDR3 is 13 amino acids. Germline-derived CDR1 and CDR2 are SQVTM and ANQGSEA.

This clonotype was seen ten or more times. This chain joins TRBV6-5 and TRBJ2-3; TRBD2 matches 8 bases. The germline V gene has CDR1 MNHEY and CDR2 SVGAGI. This CDR3 is built from 15 residues. V shed 2 bases, J shed 5 bases, and the junction held 6 bases outside the gene matches. CDR3 residues: CASSYRAGVLDTQYF. As DNA, the CDR3 is TGTGCCAGCAGTTACAGAGCGGGAGTTTTAGATACGCAGTATTTT.

Comment on this clonotype: A read error is possible here, since a much larger clone lies one base away. A read error is likely, as this CDR3 ends without the conserved phenylalanine or tryptophan. This chain joins TRBV5-1 and TRBJ2-1; D not certain. Germline CDR1 SGHRS, CDR2 YFSETQ. The CDR3 totals 14 residues. V was trimmed by 4 bases and J by 6 bases, leaving 14 bases between them. CDR3 residues: CASSPDPETNEQFS. The CDR3 DNA reads as TGCGCCAGCAGCCCAGACCCAGAGACCAATGAGCAGTTCTCC.